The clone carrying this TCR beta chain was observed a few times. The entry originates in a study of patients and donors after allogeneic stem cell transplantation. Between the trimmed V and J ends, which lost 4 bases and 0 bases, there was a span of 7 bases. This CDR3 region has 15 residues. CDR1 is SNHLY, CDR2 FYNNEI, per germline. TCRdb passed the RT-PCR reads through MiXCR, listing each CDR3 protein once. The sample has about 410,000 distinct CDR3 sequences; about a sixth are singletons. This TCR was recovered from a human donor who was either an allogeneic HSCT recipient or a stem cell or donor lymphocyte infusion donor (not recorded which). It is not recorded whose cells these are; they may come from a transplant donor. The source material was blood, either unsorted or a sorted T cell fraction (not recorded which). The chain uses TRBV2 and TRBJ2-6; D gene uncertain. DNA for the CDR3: TGTGCCAGCAGTGGAGAGTTCTCTGGGGCCAACGTCCTGACTTTC. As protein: CASSGEFSGANVLTF.